This record concerns one TCR beta chain sequence. The CDR3 spans 15 residues. The J segment lost 7 bases and the V segment lost 0 bases, leaving 5 bases of the junction unmatched. Germline V CDR1 and CDR2: SGHRS, YFSETQ. The sample is drawn from a study of blood T cell repertoires in COVID-19. Across the whole study: PBMCs, B-cell-depleted T cells, or T cells were the source of the cDNA or gDNA that made up the material.

Profiling relied on immunoSEQ multiplex PCR, and the TCRdb table lists in-frame clones only, not all of them. The sample holds 400,000 to 450,000 clones; approximately 90% are singletons and the top ten take about 1.6%. The rearrangement uses TRBV5-1 and TRBJ1-4; 8 nucleotides match TRBD1. The sample consisted of peripheral blood. The TCR originated in a woman aged 40 to 50 with COVID-19, enrolled during active disease. The CDR3 sequence: CASSLGQGKGEKLFF. The CDR3 region has the DNA TGCGCCAGCAGCTTGGGACAGGGGAAGGGTGAAAAACTGTTTTTT.